The rows below give T cell receptor beta chains drawn from one sample of a study of T cell responses to AZD1222 COVID-19 vaccine. Clones were sequenced by immunoSEQ multiplex PCR, and TCRdb holds only the in-frame ones, with some missing. The table lists roughly 120,000 clones, 85% of them singletons. Sequencing used peripheral blood, obtained 28 days after the second AZD1222 dose. The receptors were gathered from an adult who received the AZD1222 COVID-19 vaccine. Each CDR3 is given with its conserved first and last residue. The order of the fields is V gene, clone size, D gene, J gene, CDR3 DNA, CDR3 protein. D genes are given only for firm matches. Rows may omit the clone size; those that give it use once, few, many or a size class.

V: TRBV28; size: NA; D: TRBD1; J: TRBJ1-1; DNA: TGTGCCAGCAGTTTTCTCCCGGCAGGGGGCCTTATGAACACTGAAGCTTTCTTT; CDR3: CASSFLPAGGLMNTEAFF
V: TRBV7-9; size: NA; D: NA; J: TRBJ2-5; DNA: TGTGCCAGCAGCCGTACTAGTCACCAAGAGACCCAGTACTTC; CDR3: CASSRTSHQETQYF
V: TRBV6-5; size: NA; D: NA; J: TRBJ2-7; DNA: TGTGCCAGCAGGCGAAATTCAAACGAGCAGTACTTC; CDR3: CASRRNSNEQYF
V: TRBV2; size: NA; D: TRBD1; J: TRBJ1-1; DNA: TGTGCCAGCAGACCCCGCCGACAGGGCACTGAAGCTTTCTTT; CDR3: CASRPRRQGTEAFF
V: TRBV7-8; size: NA; D: TRBD1; J: TRBJ2-7; DNA: TGTGCCAGCAGCCGCGGGTGGGACAGTTACTACGAGCAGTACTTC; CDR3: CASSRGWDSYYEQYF
V: TRBV5-1; size: NA; D: NA; J: TRBJ2-3; DNA: TGCGCCAGCAGGACATGGGGGGGCACAGATACGCAGTATTTT; CDR3: CASRTWGGTDTQYF
V: TRBV7-9; size: NA; D: NA; J: TRBJ1-2; DNA: TGTGCCAGCAGCTTTCGGGGGGGCGATGGCTACACCTTC; CDR3: CASSFRGGDGYTF
V: TRBV19; size: NA; D: NA; J: TRBJ2-1; DNA: TGTGCCAGTAGTACTATAGCATCCTACAATGAGCAGTTCTTC; CDR3: CASSTIASYNEQFF
V: TRBV28; size: NA; D: NA; J: TRBJ2-1; DNA: TGTGCCAGCAGTTTTGTCGGTGCTAAGAATGAGCAGTTCTTC; CDR3: CASSFVGAKNEQFF
V: TRBV5-1; size: NA; D: NA; J: TRBJ1-2; DNA: TGCGCCAGCAGCTCCTCCGGGACCCTCGTTAGTGGCTACACCTTC; CDR3: CASSSSGTLVSGYTF
V: TRBV19; size: NA; D: TRBD2; J: TRBJ2-1; DNA: TGTGCCAGTAGCCTCGAGTATGCAGGGACTAGGGGTGAGCAGTTCTTC; CDR3: CASSLEYAGTRGEQFF
V: TRBV5-1; size: few; D: NA; J: TRBJ2-2; DNA: TGCGCCAGCAGCTTATTGGACACCGGGGAGCTGTTTTTT; CDR3: CASSLLDTGELFF
V: TRBV3-1/TRBV3-2; size: NA; D: NA; J: TRBJ1-4; DNA: TGTGCCAGCAGCCAAGAACGGGGGTGGGATGAAAAACTGTTTTTT; CDR3: CASSQERGWDEKLFF
V: TRBV6-6; size: few; D: NA; J: TRBJ2-1; DNA: TGTGCCAGCACCTCAGACAGCTTTTACAATGAGCAGTTCTTC; CDR3: CASTSDSFYNEQFF
V: TRBV6-5; size: NA; D: TRBD1; J: TRBJ1-1; DNA: TGTGCCAGCAGTCCCCGGACAGGGAGCACTGAAGCTTTCTTT; CDR3: CASSPRTGSTEAFF
V: TRBV10-2; size: few; D: NA; J: TRBJ2-3; DNA: TGCGCCAGCTTATCAGACGGGTTCCCCACAGATACGCAGTATTTT; CDR3: CASLSDGFPTDTQYF
V: TRBV7-9; size: NA; D: NA; J: TRBJ1-3; DNA: TGTGCCAGCAGCTCGATGGAGGTCTCTGGAAACACCATATATTTT; CDR3: CASSSMEVSGNTIYF
V: TRBV6-5; size: NA; D: NA; J: TRBJ1-5; DNA: TGTGCCAGCCACCAAAGGGGGGAAGGCAATCAGCCCCAGCATTTT; CDR3: CASHQRGEGNQPQHF
V: TRBV30; size: NA; D: TRBD1; J: TRBJ1-6; DNA: TGTGCCTGGAGTGAAGGACAGGGAAATTCACCCCTCCACTTT; CDR3: CAWSEGQGNSPLHF
V: TRBV9; size: NA; D: NA; J: TRBJ2-7; DNA: TGTGCCAGCAGCGCCACCGGGACGGGATACGAGCAGTACTTC; CDR3: CASSATGTGYEQYF
V: TRBV7-2; size: NA; D: NA; J: TRBJ2-1; DNA: TGTGCCAGCAGCTTAGTACCTGGTTACAATGAGCAGTTCTTC; CDR3: CASSLVPGYNEQFF
V: TRBV5-1; size: NA; D: NA; J: TRBJ2-2; DNA: TGCGCCAGCAGCTTCGTCTCCGGGGAGCTGTTTTTT; CDR3: CASSFVSGELFF
V: TRBV5-4; size: once; D: TRBD1; J: TRBJ2-1; DNA: TGTGCCAGCAGCTTCAGTCAGGGGGCCTACAATGAGCAGTTCTTC; CDR3: CASSFSQGAYNEQFF
V: TRBV4-3; size: NA; D: NA; J: TRBJ2-3; DNA: TGCGCCAGCAGCCAAGAAGGGGCGGGGCGGGTTACGCAGTATTTT; CDR3: CASSQEGAGRVTQYF
V: TRBV19; size: NA; D: NA; J: TRBJ1-3; DNA: TGTGCCAGTAGCTCGGGACCGCCCGGGGACACCATATATTTT; CDR3: CASSSGPPGDTIYF
V: TRBV28; size: few; D: TRBD1; J: TRBJ1-1; DNA: TGTGCCAGCAGATCCCGGGACAGGGAATACACTGAAGCTTTCTTT; CDR3: CASRSRDREYTEAFF
V: TRBV30; size: NA; D: NA; J: TRBJ1-5; DNA: TGTGCCTGGAGTGTAGACGGTCAGCCCCAGCATTTT; CDR3: CAWSVDGQPQHF
V: TRBV5-6; size: NA; D: NA; J: TRBJ1-2; DNA: TGTGCCAGCAGCGCGGGGGGGAGTGGCTACACCTTC; CDR3: CASSAGGSGYTF
V: TRBV5-1; size: NA; D: NA; J: TRBJ1-4; DNA: TGCGCCAGCAGCTTGGACAGGGTCGCTGAAAAACTGTTTTTT; CDR3: CASSLDRVAEKLFF
V: TRBV7-8; size: NA; D: TRBD1; J: TRBJ1-2; DNA: TGTGCCAGCAGCTGGGTAACAGGGGGCGCCAACTATGGCTACACCTTC; CDR3: CASSWVTGGANYGYTF
V: TRBV25-1; size: NA; D: NA; J: TRBJ2-7; DNA: TGTGCCAGCAGTGACCCGGGACATTATTACGAGCAGTACTTC; CDR3: CASSDPGHYYEQYF
V: TRBV5-1; size: once; D: NA; J: TRBJ2-2; DNA: TGCGCCAGCAGCTTGGAAGTACAGTGGAACACCGGGGAGCTGTTTTTT; CDR3: CASSLEVQWNTGELFF
V: TRBV4-1; size: NA; D: TRBD1; J: TRBJ1-2; DNA: TGCGCCAGCAGCCAAGAAGGACAGGGCCTCGGCTATGGCTACACCTTC; CDR3: CASSQEGQGLGYGYTF
V: TRBV28; size: NA; D: NA; J: TRBJ1-1; DNA: TGTGCCAGCAGTCTGGCCGCGGCAAGTGAAGCTTTCTTT; CDR3: CASSLAAASEAFF
V: TRBV27; size: NA; D: NA; J: TRBJ1-2; DNA: TGTGCCAGCAGTTTATCAGCAGGGGTACACTATGGCTACACCTTC; CDR3: CASSLSAGVHYGYTF
V: TRBV6-5; size: NA; D: NA; J: TRBJ2-5; DNA: TGTGCCAGCAGTTACGGGCGAGAGACCCAGTACTTC; CDR3: CASSYGRETQYF
V: TRBV5-1; size: NA; D: NA; J: TRBJ2-4; DNA: TGCGCCAGCAGCTCCCAGGGAGCCAAAAACATTCAGTACTTC; CDR3: CASSSQGAKNIQYF
V: TRBV3-1/TRBV3-2; size: NA; D: TRBD2; J: TRBJ2-2; DNA: TGTGCCAGCAGCCAAGATTGGGGACTAGTTCGCACCGGGGAGCTGTTTTTT; CDR3: CASSQDWGLVRTGELFF
V: TRBV13; size: once; D: TRBD1; J: TRBJ2-1; DNA: TGTGCCAGCAGCTCCGACAGGGGGAATGAGCAGTTCTTC; CDR3: CASSSDRGNEQFF
V: TRBV3-1/TRBV3-2; size: NA; D: TRBD2; J: TRBJ2-5; DNA: TGTGCCAGCAGCCATCTTACTAGCGGGAGGCGAACCCAGTACTTC; CDR3: CASSHLTSGRRTQYF
V: TRBV5-1; size: NA; D: NA; J: TRBJ2-1; DNA: TGCGCCAGCAGCTTGTTGGGCAGCGCGACCTACAATGAGCAGTTCTTC; CDR3: CASSLLGSATYNEQFF
V: TRBV7-8; size: NA; D: TRBD1; J: TRBJ2-3; DNA: TGTGCCAGCAGCCCCGGGACAGTGTACACAGATACGCAGTATTTT; CDR3: CASSPGTVYTDTQYF
V: TRBV5-5; size: NA; D: TRBD1; J: TRBJ1-5; DNA: TGTGCCAGCAGCTTGTGGCACAGGGGAGCCCATCAGCCCCAGCATTTT; CDR3: CASSLWHRGAHQPQHF
V: TRBV30; size: NA; D: NA; J: TRBJ1-4; DNA: TGTGCCGGGGATAAGAATGAAAAACTGTTTTTT; CDR3: CAGDKNEKLFF
V: TRBV6-2/TRBV6-3; size: NA; D: NA; J: TRBJ2-3; DNA: TGTGCCAGCAGTTACTTGGGGGTGGATACGCAGTATTTT; CDR3: CASSYLGVDTQYF
V: TRBV11-2; size: NA; D: NA; J: TRBJ1-3; DNA: TGTGCCAGCAGCTTGGGAACACCCATATATTTT; CDR3: CASSLGTPIYF
V: TRBV4-1; size: NA; D: NA; J: TRBJ1-5; DNA: TGCGCCAGCAGCCAAGTGGTTGGGAATCAGCCCCAGCATTTT; CDR3: CASSQVVGNQPQHF
V: TRBV5-1; size: NA; D: TRBD1; J: TRBJ1-2; DNA: TGCGCCAGCAGCTCTTCCGGGACAGCTTATAACTATGGCTACACCTTC; CDR3: CASSSSGTAYNYGYTF
V: TRBV6-1; size: NA; D: NA; J: TRBJ1-2; DNA: TGTGCCAGCAGTGAAGCGAGGAAAGGTGGCTACACCTTC; CDR3: CASSEARKGGYTF
V: TRBV27; size: NA; D: NA; J: TRBJ2-4; DNA: TGTGCCAGCAGCACTGTCGTTAACAGCAAAAACATTCAGTACTTC; CDR3: CASSTVVNSKNIQYF
V: TRBV10-3; size: NA; D: NA; J: TRBJ2-5; DNA: TGTGCCATCAACACAGGGACGGAGACCCAGTACTTC; CDR3: CAINTGTETQYF
V: TRBV6-5; size: NA; D: TRBD1; J: TRBJ2-7; DNA: TGTGCCAGCAGTCAGGGACAGGGAGCCCCCTACGAGCAGTACTTC; CDR3: CASSQGQGAPYEQYF
V: TRBV7-2; size: NA; D: NA; J: TRBJ1-2; DNA: TGTGCCAGCAGCTTAAATGGGGACCCGGGGGATGGCTACACCTTC; CDR3: CASSLNGDPGDGYTF
V: TRBV5-1; size: NA; D: TRBD2; J: TRBJ2-3; DNA: TGCGCCAGCAGCGTGGGGACTAGTACGACTAGCACAGATACGCAGTATTTT; CDR3: CASSVGTSTTSTDTQYF
V: TRBV5-4; size: NA; D: NA; J: TRBJ2-7; DNA: TGTGCCAGCAGCTTGAAGGGGACCTACGAGCAGTACTTC; CDR3: CASSLKGTYEQYF
V: TRBV18; size: NA; D: NA; J: TRBJ1-1; DNA: TGTGCCAGCTTACCGCCGGGGTGGGACACTGAAGCTTTCTTT; CDR3: CASLPPGWDTEAFF
V: TRBV5-4; size: once; D: NA; J: TRBJ1-4; DNA: TGTGCCAGCAGCTTGAGCCATACTAATGAAAAACTGTTTTTT; CDR3: CASSLSHTNEKLFF